This T cell receptor beta chain was retrieved from a study of cytomegalovirus exposure and HLA in healthy donors (dated by TCRdb to 2015 to 2018). A note on the overall study: An earlier analysis of a few hundred of the donors reported about 280 Gb of sequence data and approximately 120 million unique TCR beta sequences obtained from around 190 million T cells. Around 320 gigabases of sequencing data and approximately 84 million unique TCR sequences were included in an early release covering under 650 HLA-typed donors. Among the roughly 370 genotyped donors, about 83% belonged to the genetic ancestry cluster associated with self-reported Caucasian donors. The study aimed to test whether signatures of past pathogen exposure could be identified by cataloging public T cell receptors. The T cell repertoires of 700 or so subjects were profiled by immunosequencing and related to cytomegalovirus serostatus. Along with the roughly 670-subject first cohort, a separate validation cohort of over 90 different subjects was used. The study combined high-throughput TCR immunosequencing, statistical association of individual TCRs with disease status, and machine learning to predict cytomegalovirus infection status. A later analysis re-examined previously published TCR beta repertoires from more than 550 donors and added high-resolution HLA genotyping to investigate patterns of TCR occurrence. Rather than using new phenotypic data, the later analysis identified candidate immune exposures from TCR beta sequences and from how often those sequences occurred across donors. An earlier analysis of 587 of the donors used high-throughput TCR beta sequencing to judge whether each TCR beta V gene segment behaved as functional or pseudogenic. Donor age, sex, ethnicity and CMV serostatus were compiled alongside the repertoire data. A later genetic analysis took genome-wide SNP genotypes for about 60% of the roughly 670 donors and used that subset as a discovery cohort. All discovery cohort repertoires had been generated using a single sequencing platform. Class I and class II HLA loci were covered by the typing at four-digit resolution. The number of donors typed differed by locus, with roughly 629-640 for A, B, C, DRB1 and DQB1, roughly 550 for DQA1, approximately 580 for DPA1, and approximately 470 for DPB1. Because of strong linkage in the cohort, five DR-DQ haplotypes were treated as single units for association and clustering. Among roughly 400 genotyped donors of the cohort, an average of about 220,000 unique TCR beta nucleotide sequences was sequenced per donor, of which about 20% were non-productive.

This clone showed up just once. Its antigen is not yet known. No quality values exist for individual bases; no much larger clone is one base distant. In total, approximately 700 healthy bone marrow donors made up the cohort. Cohort members were all nominally healthy when sampled, although unrecorded immune exposures were likely present. The donor tested CMV seronegative and was one of the 352 seronegative cohort members. Every donor gave a peripheral blood sample, and the peripheral blood mononuclear cells from that sample were used for TCR beta sequencing. Genomic DNA was extracted from the blood cell samples with the Qiagen DNeasy Blood Extraction Kit. The paper's findings and limits, for the study overall: Assigning TCR associations to individual alleles was difficult when HLA alleles, especially DR and DQ, strongly co-occurred. The classifier was reported to diagnose cytomegalovirus status with high specificity and sensitivity in both the original cohort and the validation cohort. The study gave a list of some 150 TCR beta chains associated with cytomegalovirus. Specific HLA alleles were associated with roughly 17,000 TCR beta sequences at a false discovery rate of 0.05 in a later analysis. The cohort was sequenced for TCR beta chains only, and without alpha or paired-chain data the features that could be detected were limited. A group of highly shared sequence variants was considered likely to be a technical artifact of the sequencing pipeline. In a later analysis, TCR association rates were found to vary across HLA loci, with the most associated TCRs seen for DRB1 alleles and the fewest for HLA-C alleles. Linkage disequilibrium might explain the correlated functional status among segregating V segments, but an unknown experimental factor could not be ruled out. Broadly in line with IMGT annotations, most TCR beta V segments showed up in productive rearrangements about 87% or about 30% of the time in an earlier analysis of several hundred of the donors. Roughly uniform sequencing depth across donors was assumed in presence/absence analyses, although this assumption may not hold. Most TCR sequences were observed very rarely across donors, whereas some public TCRs were present in many individuals. According to a later analysis, parvovirus B19, influenza, CMV and Epstein-Barr virus appeared linked to several top co-occurrence clusters. HLA typing was unavailable for some donors at each locus, so association tests used only the typed subset. The earlier analysis of 587 of the donors excluded seventeen rarely observed V segments, including chromosome 9 orphons, because counts were too low. It was suggested by the authors that the approach could potentially be generalized to other disease states and immunological phenotypes. V-gene and J-gene trimming of TCR beta chains was associated with a missense DCLRE1C variant in a later genetic analysis, and the association was replicated in an independent cohort. Most CMV-associated TCR beta chains appeared to be HLA-restricted in a later analysis, and the HLA associations seemed to be driven largely by CMV exposure. A later genetic analysis reported fewer N-insertions in productive TCRs among donors in an Asian-associated ancestry cluster than the roughly 700-donor mean. In vitro tests confirmed that a few of the cytomegalovirus-associated TCR beta chains recognize cytomegalovirus antigens. In a later analysis, HLA-associated TCR beta chains showed more clonal expansion and lower generation probabilities than non-associated chains that were equally common. For the cohort, immune exposure information was limited to CMV serostatus. A further reported finding was that TCR beta sequences accurately predicted the HLA-A and HLA-B alleles for most subjects in the first cohort.

The method was the immunoSEQ multiplex PCR assay. A mixture of 60 forward primers for TCR Vbeta segments and 13 reverse primers for TCR Jbeta segments was used in the multiplex PCR. The CDR3 region of rearranged TCR beta genes was amplified from genomic DNA with a multiplex PCR assay. The Illumina HiSeq System was used to sequence the amplified TCR beta libraries as 87-base-pair reads. Turning to the authors' computational methods: In a later analysis, approximately 74 million unique TCR beta chains were counted across the approximately 640 repertoires, and roughly 10 million of these chains were shared by at least two donors. Raw reads were error-corrected and collapsed into unique sequences by a nearest-neighbor algorithm in which closely related sequences were merged to remove PCR and sequencing errors. To assign V, D and J gene segments, CDR3 sequences were aligned to IMGT reference sequences. For a sequence to be retained, a match of at least six nucleotides was required to both a V gene segment and a J gene segment. A rearrangement was called productive if the CDR3 had no stop codons and remained in frame with V and J, and every other rearrangement was called non-productive. Following IMGT convention, CDR3 was defined as the stretch from the second conserved V-encoded cysteine up to the conserved J-encoded phenylalanine. The earlier analysis of 500 to 650 of the donors excluded any sequence lacking an unambiguous match to a single V gene segment. An earlier analysis of several hundred of the donors called V segments functional above 56.7% productive rearrangements and segregating when the between-donor standard deviation exceeded 5%. To diagnose cytomegalovirus status from the catalog of TCR beta chain sequences, a statistical classification framework was built. V and J gene assignment, in a later analysis, came from comparing TCR nucleotide sequences with IMGT/GENE-DB human TR gene sequences. In a later analysis, CDR3 sequences and most-parsimonious VDJ recombination scenarios were assigned using the TCRdist pipeline. A later analysis defined each TCR beta chain by its CDR3 amino acid sequence plus V-gene family, and excluded reads lacking a unique V-gene family. In a later analysis, several hundred highly shared, low-generation-probability nucleotide sequences were removed to address suspected cross-contamination and a sequencing artifact. A later analysis calculated a clonal expansion index for each public chain from normalized within-repertoire ranks of inferred template counts. Generation probabilities in a later analysis came from a VDJ recombination model fitted to out-of-frame rearrangements, and those results were checked against IGoR. Hypergeometric tests were used in a later analysis to score TCR-TCR, TCR-HLA and TCR-CMV co-occurrence, with a repertoire-size bias correction applied to the TCR pairs. A later analysis estimated false discovery rates by permuting HLA or CMV assignments 20 times. In a later analysis, co-occurring TCRs were grouped using DBSCAN, with TCRdist sequence similarity added in when clustering inside HLA-allele-positive subsets. For co-occurrence clustering, repertoires with fewer than 30,000 or more than 120,000 public chains were excluded, along with four to six repertoires with anomalous nucleotide sharing. TCRdb took this table from immuneACCESS and kept in-frame rearrangements with V and J called. Such tables lack part of the clones; where checked against another copy, unresolved V genes explain under half of the gap, and the rest is unexplained. For V, J and clone size, that table is used; D and trimming come from the DNA. Counted in this sample were about 93,000 clones; around 77% of them appeared once. 2% to 2.5% of the sample is held by the ten biggest clonotypes.

Sequenced sample: PBMCs. This receptor was taken from a boy between 10 and 17 years old in good health and CMV-seronegative.

CDR3 region: CASSQYSGSLAAGELFF. The nucleotide sequence is given as TGCGCCAGCAGCCAGTATAGCGGGAGTTTAGCCGCCGGGGAGCTGTTTTTT. The sequence is built from TRBV4-1 and TRBJ2-2, with TRBD2 matching 9 junction bases. CDR1 is given as MGHRA and CDR2 as YSYEKL, both from the germline V gene. The CDR3, cysteine through phenylalanine, is 17 amino acids long. Only the CDR3 part of the read is kept: 51 bases, read in frame from the first base. V is pruned by 3 bases and J by 6 bases, leaving 11 bases of the junction without a gene match.